Listed here are 15 T cell receptor beta chains from one sample, sequenced in a study of T cells in localized non-small cell lung cancer. The protocol was immunoSEQ multiplex PCR, while the TCRdb copy is restricted to in-frame clones and leaves out a portion. The repertoire has 11,000 or so clones, more than 75% of them found once; the top ten carry 22%. The input for sequencing was peripheral blood, taken before any cancer treatment. Source of these receptors: a male donor at least 60 years old with stage I lung adenocarcinoma.

V and J are TRBV21-1 and TRBJ1-1; TRBD1 is the table's D call and was not checked against the DNA. TRBV21-1 is shown as a pseudogene. The CDR3 is 15 amino acids. CDR3 sequence (DNA): TGTGCCAGCAGCAAAGCGGGGGCGGGGAACACTGAAGCTTTCTTT. Translation: CASSKAGAGNTEAFF.

The V gene is TRBV28, the J gene TRBJ1-1; D may be TRBD1 (6 bases). Germline V gene lookup returns CDR1 MDHEN and CDR2 SYDVKM. The V end was cut by 7 bases, the J end by 1 base, with 10 bases between. CDR3 length: 13 amino acids. CDR3 loop: CASTKTGNTEAFF. The DNA for the CDR3 is TGTGCCAGCACCAAGACAGGGAACACTGAAGCTTTCTTT.

The CDR3 is CASSAGGAGNTIYF. The CDR3 DNA sequence: TGTGCCAGCAGCGCTGGGGGGGCTGGAAACACCATATATTTT. The chain links TRBV28 to TRBJ1-3; D might be TRBD1 (5 bases). V lost 6 bases and J 2 bases, leaving 11 bases between the germline ends. The CDR3 is made up of 14 amino acids. CDR1 is MDHEN and CDR2 is SYDVKM in the germline V gene.

This clone was seen once. The V and J genes are TRBV7-9 and TRBJ2-1; TRBD2 matches 7 bases. There are 15 residues in the CDR3. CDR1 and CDR2 from the germline V gene are SEHNR and FQNEAQ (reference sequence). Trimming took 4 bases from V and 9 from J; bases not matched to a gene: 12. CDR3 sequence reads: CASSSRDYGIAEQFF. The CDR3 DNA reads as TGTGCCAGCAGCTCCCGGGACTACGGGATCGCTGAGCAGTTCTTC.

This rearrangement joins TRBV7-8 to TRBJ1-4, with TRBD1 matching over 7 bases. The V gene's germline CDR1 is SGHVS and CDR2 FQNEAQ. J lost 2 bases, V lost 5 bases, and 14 bases had no gene match. The CDR3 spans 18 residues. This CDR3 reads CASSPSRIPTGTNEKLFF. As DNA, the CDR3 is TGTGCCAGCAGCCCGAGCCGTATCCCGACAGGGACTAATGAAAAACTGTTTTTT.

This clone appeared a single time. The chain combines TRBV15 with TRBJ2-7; D is unresolved. Trimming took 3 bases from V and 5 from J, leaving 14 bases between them. CDR1 LNHNV and CDR2 YYDKDF come from the germline V gene (reference sequence). The CDR3 spans 14 residues. The CDR3 nucleotides are TGTGCCACCAGCAGTTCAGGAGTTGGGAACGAGCAGTACTTC. Translated, it gives CATSSSGVGNEQYF. Based on the CDR3 plus reference TRBV15 and TRBJ2-7, the full variable domain is DAMVIQNPRYQVTQFGKPVTLSCSQTLNHNVMYWYQQKSSQAPKLLFHYYDKDFNNEADTPDNFQSRRPNTSFCFLDIRSPGLGDTAMYLCATSSSGVGNEQYFGPGTRLTVT.

This clone came up a few times. This sequence joins TRBV4-3 and TRBJ1-5, with TRBD1 as a possible D gene (6 bases). In germline, CDR1 is LGHNA, CDR2 YSLEER. CDR3 length equals 16 residues. Trimming shortened V by 3 bases and J by 4 bases, and 16 bases separated the two germline ends. The CDR3 loop reads CASSQGPQGWNQPQHF. DNA for the CDR3: TGCGCCAGCAGCCAGGGTCCACAGGGATGGAATCAGCCCCAGCATTTT.

The gene calls are TRBV9 and TRBJ1-1, with TRBD1 matching over 10 bases. V lost 2 bases to trimming and J lost 3 bases; unmatched junction nucleotides: 4. CDR3 size: 15 residues. Germline CDR1 is SGDLS and CDR2 is YYNGEE. In nucleotides, the CDR3 is TGTGCCAGCAGCGTCGTCGGGACAGGGGACACTGAAGCTTTCTTT. Protein product: CASSVVGTGDTEAFF.

This rearrangement joins TRBV10-3 to TRBJ2-5, with TRBD2 identical over 7 bases. CDR3 length equals 16 residues. CDR1 is ENHRY, CDR2 SYGVKD, per germline. The trim removed 3 bases at V and 1 base at J, leaving 8 bases unmatched. CDR3 sequence reads: CAISEGVGGTQETQYF. Written as DNA, the CDR3 is TGTGCCATCAGTGAAGGCGTCGGGGGGACCCAAGAGACCCAGTACTTC.

The chain links TRBV30 to TRBJ2-7; no clear D gene. Per germline, CDR1 GTSNPN and CDR2 SVGIG (reference sequence). Trimming stripped 2 bases from V and 4 bases from J, with 12 bases between. This CDR3 spans 13 amino acids. The CDR3 coding sequence is TGTGCCTGGAGTCCGCCTCGAAGGTACGAGCAGTACTTC. This sequence encodes CAWSPPRRYEQYF.

The chain recombines TRBV5-1 with TRBJ2-5, with TRBD2 identical over 12 bases. The germline V gene encodes CDR1 SGHRS and CDR2 YFSETQ. With 4 bases clipped from V and 3 bases from J, the junction kept 4 bases outside the gene matches. This CDR3 has 15 residues. The CDR3 region has the DNA TGCGCCAGCAGCGCGGGACTAGCGGGCGAAGAGACCCAGTACTTC. As protein: CASSAGLAGEETQYF.

This clone occurred once. The rearrangement uses TRBV7-9 and TRBJ2-7; TRBD2 aligns across 7 bases. V dropped 5 bases and J dropped 6; count of bases not matched to a gene: 7. The CDR3 sequence is 13 residues long. CDR1 SEHNR and CDR2 FQNEAQ come from the germline V gene (reference sequence). Here the CDR3 DNA reads TGTGCCAGCAGCCTCGAGGGGAGGGGCGAGCAGTACTTC. Translating it yields CASSLEGRGEQYF.

The rearrangement joins TRBV9 to TRBJ2-3, with D unresolved. Germline lookup yields CDR1 SGDLS and CDR2 YYNGEE. V lost 2 bases to trimming and J lost 6 bases, with 7 bases between them. The CDR3 consists of 12 residues. In nucleotides, the CDR3 is TGTGCCAGCAGCGTTTGGGCGGATACGCAGTATTTT. This sequence encodes CASSVWADTQYF.

This clone was detected only once. The chain is built from TRBV18 and TRBJ2-7; no definite D call. CDR1 and CDR2 from the germline V gene are KGHSH and LQKENI. The length of the CDR3 is 14 residues. V lost 6 bases and J lost 9, with 21 bases in between. The CDR3 sequence: CASSTDQVRTVQYF. CDR3 nucleotide sequence: TGTGCCAGCTCTACCGACCAGGTCCGCACGGTGCAGTACTTC.

The gene calls are TRBV19 and TRBJ2-7, with TRBD1 matching 8 bases. V shed 0 bases and J 0 bases; nucleotides not matched to a gene: 7. The CDR3 covers 17 residues. The germline V gene encodes CDR1 LNHDA and CDR2 SQIVND (reference sequence). CDR3 protein: CASSIDLRTGHSYEQYF. CDR3 DNA: TGTGCCAGTAGTATAGATCTCCGGACAGGGCACTCCTACGAGCAGTACTTC. Complete variable domain (other parts from reference TRBV19 and TRBJ2-7): DGGITQSPKYLFRKEGQNVTLSCEQNLNHDAMYWYRQDPGQGLRLIYYSQIVNDFQKGDIAEGYSVSREKKESFPLTVTSAQKNPTAFYLCASSIDLRTGHSYEQYFGPGTRLTVT.